This entry is about one TCR beta chain. J lost 8 bases, V lost 5 bases, and 16 bases had no gene match. The CDR3 runs 17 residues. Germline V gene lookup returns CDR1 LNHDA and CDR2 SQIVND (reference sequence). The sample is drawn from a study of CD8+ T cells in alopecia areata. At the level of the study: The study gave tofacitinib for 6 to 18 months, then 6 months off drug.

cDNA serving as the sequencing template came from extracted, reverse transcribed RNA. Data came from immunoSEQ multiplex PCR; TCRdb stores just in-frame clones and leaves some out. The sample has 120,000 to 150,000 clones, 80% to 90% seen once. Sequences were derived from CD8+ T cells sorted from blood, sampled at week 0. The chain couples TRBV19 to TRBJ2-1, with TRBD2 matching over 9 bases. The source of this sequence is a human donor with alopecia areata. This CDR3 is CASSVFSVGSGSDEQFF. CDR3 in DNA: TGTGCCAGTAGTGTTTTTTCCGTAGGTAGCGGGAGCGATGAGCAGTTCTTC. The full variable domain, rest sourced from reference TRBV19 and TRBJ2-1, is DGGITQSPKYLFRKEGQNVTLSCEQNLNHDAMYWYRQDPGQGLRLIYYSQIVNDFQKGDIAEGYSVSREKKESFPLTVTSAQKNPTAFYLCASSVFSVGSGSDEQFFGPGTRLTVL.